What follows are 32 T cell receptor beta chains derived from one specimen sequenced in a study of cytomegalovirus exposure and HLA in healthy donors. PCR primers comprised 60 Vbeta and 13 Jbeta primers. Profiling relied on immunoSEQ multiplex PCR, and the TCRdb table lists in-frame clones only, not all of them. The profile covers around 130,000 clones, with 75% to 90% appearing a single time and over 2.5% taken by the ten largest. Specimen: PBMCs. The receptors were gathered from a male donor in good health and CMV-seronegative.

This sequence joins TRBV7-9 and TRBJ2-7, with TRBD2 as a possible D gene (6 bases). Trimming took off 4 bases at V and 3 bases at J, with 16 bases between the two ends. Germline assignment: CDR1 SEHNR and CDR2 FQNEAQ (reference sequence). The length of the CDR3 is 15 residues. The CDR3 DNA reads TGTGCCAGCAGCTCAGCAGGGACGGGGGACTACGAGCAGTACTTC. Amino acids: CASSSAGTGDYEQYF.

The gene calls are TRBV12-2 and TRBJ1-5; the table's TRBD1 call for D was not verified on the DNA. TRBV12-2 is a recognized pseudogene. The CDR3 extends over 15 amino acids. The CDR3 protein is CASRLATGSNQPQHF. The DNA for the CDR3 is TGTGCAAGTCGCTTAGCGACAGGTAGCAATCAGCCCCAGCATTTT.

V usage is TRBV6-4 and J usage is TRBJ1-1, with D hard to call. Trimming removed 3 bases at V and 0 bases at J, with 5 bases between. Germline V lookup: CDR1 MRHNA, CDR2 SNTAGT. The CDR3 covers 13 residues. CDR3 sequence: CASSDSVNTEAFF. For the CDR3, the DNA is TGTGCCAGCAGTGATAGTGTGAACACTGAAGCTTTCTTT.

The chain uses TRBV30 and TRBJ2-6; maybe TRBD2 (6 bases). The CDR3 totals 15 residues. In germline, CDR1 is GTSNPN, CDR2 SVGIG (reference sequence). The V gene lost 0 bases and the J gene lost 7 bases, with 13 bases spanning the gap. The CDR3 region is CAWSVFGGSANVLTF. The CDR3 nucleotides are TGTGCCTGGAGTGTTTTTGGAGGGAGCGCCAACGTCCTGACTTTC.

The J gene is TRBJ1-5, the V gene TRBV28; TRBD1 aligns across 8 bases. Germline-derived CDR1 and CDR2 are MDHEN and SYDVKM. This CDR3 has 15 amino acids. The V and J ends lost 3 bases and 5 bases, in that order; junction bases with no gene match: 6. This chain's CDR3 is CASSLRARGHQPQHF. The DNA of the CDR3 is TGTGCCAGCAGTTTGAGGGCCAGGGGGCATCAGCCCCAGCATTTT.

CDR3 region: CASSFGSGVHEQFF. For the CDR3, the DNA is TGTGCCAGCAGCTTTGGTAGCGGGGTCCATGAGCAGTTCTTC. The V gene is TRBV11-2, the J gene TRBJ2-1; 8 bases fit TRBD2. Germline lookup yields CDR1 SGHAT and CDR2 FQNNGV. Trimming at V came to 3 bases and at J to 8 bases, leaving 6 bases not matched to a gene. The CDR3 is made up of 14 amino acids.

This rearrangement joins TRBV7-9 to TRBJ2-5; tentatively, D is TRBD1 (5 bases). The J call is doubtful: the DNA matches TRBJ2-7 better. Per the germline V gene, CDR1 is SEHNR and CDR2 is FQNEAQ (reference sequence). The length of the CDR3 is 15 residues. CDR3 region: CASQNGSRGYYEQYF. In DNA form, the CDR3 reads TGTGCCAGCCAAAACGGGTCTAGGGGATACTACGAGCAGTACTTC.

The genes are TRBV5-6 and TRBJ2-7, with a weak D call TRBD1 (6 bases). Germline V CDR1 and CDR2: SGHDT, YYEEEE. This CDR3 spans 12 amino acids. V was pared by 4 bases and J by 6 bases, with 11 bases between. The CDR3 sequence: CASSRTVFEQYF. The DNA of the CDR3 is TGTGCCAGCAGCAGGACAGTCTTCGAGCAGTACTTC.

The chain couples TRBV4-3 to TRBJ2-7, with D possibly matching TRBD2 (6 bases). Germline loops: CDR1 LGHNA, CDR2 YSLEER. The germline V and J ends were trimmed by 1 base and 4 bases, with 14 bases remaining between them. CDR3 length equals 15 residues. The CDR3 spells CASSQGWRGAYEQYF. The CDR3 bases are TGCGCCAGCAGCCAAGGATGGCGCGGGGCATACGAGCAGTACTTC.

The chain recombines TRBV12-5 with TRBJ2-5, with 13 positions matching TRBD2. Germline V gene sequence: CDR1 LGHNT, CDR2 FRNRAP. The CDR3 length is 17 residues. Germline trimming cut 0 bases from V and 4 bases from J; bases unmatched to any gene: 5. CDR3 loop: CASGLVTGLAGTETQYF. As DNA, the CDR3 is TGTGCTAGTGGTTTGGTAACGGGACTAGCGGGAACAGAGACCCAGTACTTC.

The chain combines TRBV6-5 with TRBJ1-1; tentative D call: TRBD1 (6 bases). Germline values: CDR1 MNHEY, CDR2 SVGAGI. V was cut by 2 bases and J by 4 bases, with 17 bases left in between. There are 16 residues in the CDR3. The CDR3 loop is CASSYQPTGSGTEAFF. In nucleotides, the CDR3 is TGTGCCAGCAGTTACCAACCTACAGGGAGCGGCACTGAAGCTTTCTTT.

The genes are TRBV4-1 and TRBJ1-4; TRBD1 aligns across 10 bases. CDR1 MGHRA and CDR2 YSYEKL come from the germline V gene. Trimming took 2 bases from V and 2 from J; bases not matched to a gene: 8. The CDR3 is 18 residues long. The CDR3 sequence: CASSQYWTGGSTNEKLFF. The CDR3 DNA reads TGCGCCAGCAGCCAATATTGGACAGGGGGGAGCACTAATGAAAAACTGTTTTTT.

The genes are TRBV7-2 and TRBJ2-1; 7 nucleotides line up with TRBD1. The V and J ends lost 5 bases and 6 bases, in that order; junction bases with no gene match: 10. The CDR3 covers 15 residues. The germline V gene encodes CDR1 SGHTA and CDR2 FQGNSA. The CDR3 sequence: CASSHGRGRGNEQFF. As DNA, the CDR3 is TGTGCCAGCAGCCACGGTAGGGGGCGCGGCAATGAGCAGTTCTTC.

As DNA, the CDR3 is TGTGCCAGCAGACTCCCGGTGCGACACTTGAACACTGAAGCTTTCTTT. Amino acid sequence: CASRLPVRHLNTEAFF. The chain is built from TRBV7-8 and TRBJ1-1; D is unresolved. The ends were cut back, 6 bases at V and 0 bases at J, with 17 bases in the middle. There are 16 residues in the CDR3. The germline gives CDR1 SGHVS, CDR2 FQNEAQ.

The chain has TRBV6-5 and TRBJ2-1; TRBD2 is a possible D gene (5 bases). Trimming pared 5 bases from V and 9 bases from J, leaving 8 bases between. The CDR3 contains 11 residues. Germline V gene data show CDR1 as MNHEY and CDR2 as SVGAGI. The CDR3 reads CASSGGPEQFF. The CDR3 region has the DNA TGTGCCAGCAGTGGAGGACCTGAGCAGTTCTTC.

The rearrangement joins TRBV10-3 to TRBJ2-2, with 7 bases aligning to TRBD1. The CDR3 is 14 amino acids. The ends lost 5 bases at V and 3 bases at J; junction bases unmatched: 3. Germline values: CDR1 ENHRY, CDR2 SYGVKD. The CDR3 DNA follows: TGTGCCATCAGTCCCGACAGGGACACCGGGGAGCTGTTTTTT. It yields the protein CAISPDRDTGELFF.

V and J are TRBV19 and TRBJ2-6; TRBD1 matches 7 bases. The CDR3 has 17 residues. Losses at the gene ends were 3 bases for V and 3 bases for J; bases not matched to a gene: 8. The germline CDR1 and CDR2 sequences are LNHDA and SQIVND (reference sequence). DNA for the CDR3: TGTGCCAGTAGTATTAGTCAGGGGGTGTTTGGGGCCAACGTCCTGACTTTC. Encoded protein: CASSISQGVFGANVLTF.

This chain links TRBV7-9 with TRBJ2-5; 7 nucleotides agree with TRBD2. The DNA matches TRBJ2-7 better at its end, which makes the J call doubtful. The CDR3 spans 15 residues. Germline CDR1 and CDR2: SEHNR and FQNEAQ (reference sequence). The CDR3 is CASSPPSGATYEQYF. The CDR3 DNA is TGTGCCAGCAGCCCTCCAAGCGGGGCGACCTACGAGCAGTACTTC.

This sequence joins TRBV30 and TRBJ1-2; 9 bases match TRBD1. The CDR3 is made up of 14 amino acids. V lost 2 bases and J lost 8; bases outside the gene matches: 9. Germline V CDR1 and CDR2: GTSNPN, SVGIG (reference sequence). CDR3 sequence: CAWSTDRGLEGYTF. The CDR3, as DNA: TGTGCCTGGAGTACGGACAGGGGATTAGAGGGCTACACCTTC.

The chain joins TRBV7-9 to TRBJ1-1; 9 bases match TRBD1. The CDR3 is 13 residues long. V was pared by 4 bases and J by 4 bases, with 1 base of the junction left unmatched. CDR1 and CDR2 (germline): SEHNR, FQNEAQ (reference sequence). The CDR3 protein is CASSWGQGTEAFF. Written as DNA, the CDR3 is TGTGCCAGCAGCTGGGGACAGGGCACTGAAGCTTTCTTT.

The chain recombines TRBV28 with TRBJ1-1; D uncertain. Germline V gene lookup returns CDR1 MDHEN and CDR2 SYDVKM. The CDR3 totals 11 residues. Trimming took off 6 bases at V and 2 bases at J, with 4 bases between the two ends. CDR3 loop: CASRLNTEAFF. The DNA of the CDR3 is TGTGCCAGCAGACTAAACACTGAAGCTTTCTTT.

The chain combines TRBV7-2 with TRBJ2-2; 7 bases are shared with TRBD2. Losses at the gene ends were 2 bases for V and 4 bases for J; bases not matched to a gene: 7. This CDR3 has 16 residues. The germline V gene encodes CDR1 SGHTA and CDR2 FQGNSA. CDR3 in DNA: TGTGCCAGCAGCTTATATTCCAGCGGGGTCACCGGGGAGCTGTTTTTT. It yields the protein CASSLYSSGVTGELFF.

The chain employs TRBV6-5 and TRBJ2-7; 9 bases are shared with TRBD2. Trimming took 5 bases from V and 5 from J; bases not matched to a gene: 4. Looked up from germline, CDR1 is MNHEY and CDR2 is SVGAGI. CDR3 length equals 13 residues. The CDR3 coding sequence is TGTGCCAGCAGTGGACTAGCGATCCACGAGCAGTACTTC. Translating gives CASSGLAIHEQYF.

The chain links TRBV12-5 to TRBJ2-1, with D uncertain. Germline V CDR1 and CDR2: LGHNT, FRNRAP. The length of the CDR3 is 15 residues. Trimming stripped 7 bases from V and 0 bases from J, with 13 bases between. The CDR3 nucleotides are TGTGCTAGTGCCCCAGATGAAAGCTCCTACAATGAGCAGTTCTTC. It specifies CASAPDESSYNEQFF. Full variable domain (outside the CDR3, taken from reference TRBV12-5 and TRBJ2-1): DARVTQTPRHKVTEMGQEVTMRCQPILGHNTVFWYRQTMMQGLELLAYFRNRAPLDDSGMPKDRFSAEMPDATLATLKIQPSEPRDSAVYFCASAPDESSYNEQFFGPGTRLTVL.

The V gene is TRBV30, the J gene TRBJ2-1; possible D gene TRBD1, 5 bases. V lost 5 bases and J lost 12, with 17 bases in between. This CDR3 is built from 12 residues. Per the germline V gene, CDR1 is GTSNPN and CDR2 is SVGIG (reference sequence). CDR3 sequence (DNA): TGTGCCTGGCGTCCTTCCGTTAGGGGGCAGTTCTTC. It translates to CAWRPSVRGQFF.

This clone was seen just once. The chain carries TRBV10-1 and TRBJ2-7, with D perhaps matching TRBD2 (5 bases). Trimming took off 2 bases at V and 2 bases at J, with 7 bases between the two ends. Germline assignment: CDR1 WNHNN and CDR2 SYGVQD (reference sequence). This CDR3 contains 13 residues. This CDR3 reads CASSETRAYEQYF. CDR3 coding DNA: TGCGCCAGCAGTGAGACGAGGGCCTACGAGCAGTACTTC.

This clone came up once. The V gene is TRBV7-6, the J gene TRBJ2-7, with TRBD2 matching 13 bases. The CDR3 totals 18 residues. After removal of 4 bases from V and 3 bases from J, the junction contained 12 bases not matched to a gene. Germline assignment: CDR1 SGHVS and CDR2 FNYEAQ. CDR3 sequence: CASSSIPWTSGRNYEQYF. The CDR3 DNA sequence: TGTGCCAGCAGCTCTATCCCGTGGACTAGCGGGAGAAACTACGAGCAGTACTTC.

This chain joins TRBV4-1 and TRBJ1-5; D is unclear. CDR3 length equals 14 residues. The germline gives CDR1 MGHRA, CDR2 YSYEKL. V lost 2 bases and J 7 bases, leaving 12 bases between the germline ends. DNA of the CDR3: TGCGCCAGCAGCCAATTGATGGGCGACCAGCCCCAGCATTTT. This encodes CASSQLMGDQPQHF.

The CDR3 bases are TGTGCCAGCAGTTTATCGGCCTTCGGGGAGCTGTTTTTT. It encodes CASSLSAFGELFF. This chain joins TRBV27 and TRBJ2-2; D uncertain. The V end lost 0 bases, the J end lost 7 bases, and 6 bases lay between the germline ends. CDR1 is MNHEY and CDR2 is SMNVEV in the germline V gene (reference sequence). CDR3 length equals 13 residues.

V usage is TRBV2 and J usage is TRBJ2-3; no reliable D call. V was shortened by 5 bases and J by 2 bases, with 11 bases between the two germline ends. Per germline, CDR1 SNHLY and CDR2 FYNNEI. CDR3 length: 14 amino acids. CDR3 loop: CASSKTGFTDTQYF. DNA for the CDR3: TGTGCCAGCAGTAAGACTGGATTCACAGATACGCAGTATTTT.

This clone was seen more than once but under ten times. The rearrangement joins TRBV6-5 to TRBJ2-5, with D perhaps TRBD1 (6 bases). The V gene lost 5 bases and the J gene lost 5 bases, with 12 bases spanning the gap. The germline V gene encodes CDR1 MNHEY and CDR2 SVGAGI. The CDR3 contains 13 residues. The CDR3 here is CASSHRVWETQYF. The CDR3 DNA is TGTGCCAGCAGTCACAGGGTATGGGAGACCCAGTACTTC.

The rearrangement joins TRBV27 to TRBJ2-1; 8 nucleotides match TRBD2. V lost 0 bases to trimming and J lost 4 bases; unmatched junction nucleotides: 5. The germline V gene encodes CDR1 MNHEY and CDR2 SMNVEV (reference sequence). This CDR3 is built from 16 residues. The CDR3 region is CASSLSISGDYNEQFF. The CDR3 nucleotides are TGTGCCAGCAGTTTATCGATTAGCGGGGATTACAATGAGCAGTTCTTC.